This T cell receptor beta chain was profiled in a study of tissue T cells after allogeneic stem cell transplantation. Study-wide results and limits: Anatomically similar tissues had similar TCR repertoires within each patient. Few T cell clones were shared across patients, but motif clusters showed tissue-specific shared signatures. In patients and mice, blood and spleen missed much of tissue repertoire.

The time point here: mouse harvest day 7 after allogeneic transplant. Tail vein injection delivered 10^7 T-cell-depleted bone marrow cells and 10^6 splenic CD5+ T cells. TCRbeta CDR3 was sequenced at survey depth with template counts. Libraries were prepared by immunoSEQ multiplex PCR; TCRdb keeps only in-frame clonotypes and omits some of them. The sample consists of 7,500 to 9,500 clones, 45% of them appearing once. To note about this clone: Its specificity is unknown. All gene names here are mouse names.

This TCR was recovered from a female BALB/c mouse given C57BL/6 T cells with graft-versus-host disease after an allogeneic hematopoietic cell transplant. Sequenced sample: gut tissue.

This CDR3 reads CASSSQGAPRTEVFF. CDR3 DNA (partial): TGTGCCAGCAGCTCACAGGGGGCGCCGAGGACAGAAGTCTTC. The chain recombines TRBV3 with TRBJ1-1, with TRBD1 matching 9 bases. With the read ending 1 residue before the CDR3 end, the germline J gene is used to fill in that end. Looked up from germline, CDR1 is SNHLY and CDR2 is FYNGKV (reference sequence). Losses at the gene ends were 4 bases for V and 5 bases for J; bases not matched to a gene: 8. The CDR3 covers 15 residues.